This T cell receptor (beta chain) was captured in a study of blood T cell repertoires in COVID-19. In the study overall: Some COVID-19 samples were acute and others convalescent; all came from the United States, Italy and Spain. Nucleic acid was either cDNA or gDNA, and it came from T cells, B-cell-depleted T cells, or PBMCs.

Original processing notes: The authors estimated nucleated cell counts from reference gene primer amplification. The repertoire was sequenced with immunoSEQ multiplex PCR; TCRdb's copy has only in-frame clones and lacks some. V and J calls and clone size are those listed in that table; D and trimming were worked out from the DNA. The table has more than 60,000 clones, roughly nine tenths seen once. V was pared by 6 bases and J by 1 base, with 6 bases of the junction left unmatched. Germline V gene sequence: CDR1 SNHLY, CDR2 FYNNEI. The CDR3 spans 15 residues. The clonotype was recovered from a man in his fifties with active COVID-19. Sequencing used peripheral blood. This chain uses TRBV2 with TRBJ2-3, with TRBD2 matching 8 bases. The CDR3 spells CASRKREFGTDTQYF. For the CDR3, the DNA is TGTGCCAGCAGAAAGCGGGAGTTTGGCACAGATACGCAGTATTTT.